Each of the 6 T cell receptor beta chains below was sequenced from the same sample in a study of blood T cells in healthy people across ages. Primed by a sample-barcoded 5' primer and a J-beta primer mix, a second PCR proceeded for roughly 6 to 12 cycles. MiXCR, run by TCRdb on the 5' RACE reads, gives a single entry per CDR3 protein. This sample has about 730,000 distinct CDR3 sequences; approximately 39% occur once, and the top ten carry 20% to 25%. Sequenced sample: blood. These receptors came from a woman aged 55-69 years in good health.

This chain joins TRBV20-1 and TRBJ2-5; 9 bases agree with TRBD1. From germline, CDR1 is DFQATT and CDR2 SNEGSKA (reference sequence). CDR3 size: 18 residues. The ends lost 3 bases at V and 2 bases at J; junction bases unmatched: 16. The CDR3 coding sequence is TGCAGTGCTAGGGGCAGGAACCGGGACAGGGAATTTCAAGAGACCCAGTACTTC. Amino acids: CSARGRNRDREFQETQYF.

J is TRBJ2-1 and V is TRBV7-3; 9 nucleotides align to TRBD1. Per the germline V gene, CDR1 is SGHTA and CDR2 is FQGTGA. V dropped 2 bases and J dropped 5; count of bases not matched to a gene: 10. This CDR3 is 17 amino acids long. CDR3 DNA sequence: TGTGCCAGCAGCTTAGGCCCCATGACAGGGGGTAACAATGAGCAGTTCTTC. This encodes CASSLGPMTGGNNEQFF. Supplemented by reference TRBV7-3 and TRBJ2-1, the full variable domain reads GAGVSQTPSNKVTEKGKYVELRCDPISGHTALYWYRQSLGQGPEFLIYFQGTGAADDSGLPNDRFFAVRPEGSVSTLKIQRTERGDSAVYLCASSLGPMTGGNNEQFFGPGTRLTVL.

V is TRBV5-1 and J is TRBJ1-6; unclear D gene. Trimming left V 3 bases short and J 10 bases short, with 11 bases between. There are 13 residues in the CDR3. The V gene's germline CDR1 is SGHRS and CDR2 YFSETQ. CDR3 protein: CASSSRERSPLHF. DNA for the CDR3: TGCGCCAGCAGCTCGAGAGAGCGCTCACCCCTCCACTTT.

The chain has TRBV7-9 and TRBJ1-6; D is unclear. This CDR3 comprises 15 residues. Looked up from germline, CDR1 is SEHNR and CDR2 is FQNEAQ (reference sequence). V lost 5 bases to trimming and J lost 7 bases, with 15 bases between them. This CDR3 reads CASSPGVPGNSPLHF. The CDR3 DNA sequence: TGTGCCAGCAGCCCGGGAGTTCCTGGGAATTCACCCCTCCACTTT.

This clonotype has a single count. This chain uses TRBV7-9 with TRBJ2-7; possibly TRBD1 or TRBD2 for D (5 bases each). The CDR3 runs 15 residues. V lost 5 bases, J lost 2 bases, and 16 bases lay in between. The germline gives CDR1 SEHNR, CDR2 FQNEAQ (reference sequence). CDR3: CASSNGQGPTYEQYF. CDR3 in DNA: TGTGCCAGCAGCAATGGGCAGGGACCAACCTACGAGCAGTACTTC.

In regard to this clonotype: One end of the junction does not line up with germline, which may come from a read error. The chain uses TRBV7-2 and TRBJ2-1; 8 bases line up with TRBD1. The length of the CDR3 is 15 residues. CDR1 SGHTA and CDR2 FQGNSA come from the germline V gene. In DNA form, the CDR3 reads TGTGCCAGCAGCTTAAGCAGGGGGCCCTTCAATGAGCGGTTCTTC. This translates into CASSLSRGPFNERFF.